These T cell receptor beta chains were read from a single sample in a study of neoadjuvant nivolumab and ipilimumab in lung cancer. Clones were read by immunoSEQ multiplex PCR, and TCRdb kept only the in-frame ones, dropping some. Here the sample spans 25,000 to 30,000 clones, 60% to 85% being singletons. Sequenced here: tumor tissue, sampled after neoadjuvant nivolumab, alone or with ipilimumab, at or shortly before surgery. These receptors all come from an adult with non-small cell lung cancer. The CDR3 runs from the conserved cysteine through the conserved F or W. The D gene is left open where the match is weak. Expanded clones get a size class; other rows say once, few or many, or leave the size out.

clone size: -
V gene: TRBV10-3
J gene: TRBJ1-2
D gene: -
CDR3 protein: CAISESGSNYGYTF
CDR3 DNA: TGTGCCATCAGTGAGTCGGGGAGTAACTATGGCTACACCTTC

clone size: once
V gene: TRBV4-2
J gene: TRBJ1-2
D gene: TRBD1
CDR3 protein: CASSQDGGTGGGYTF
CDR3 DNA: TGTGCCAGCAGCCAAGATGGCGGGACAGGGGGCGGCTACACCTTC

clone size: few
V gene: TRBV7-6
J gene: TRBJ2-1
D gene: TRBD2
CDR3 protein: CASSLVGLAGGRNEQFF
CDR3 DNA: TGTGCCAGCAGCTTAGTCGGACTAGCGGGGGGGCGTAATGAGCAGTTCTTC

clone size: -
V gene: TRBV6-6
J gene: TRBJ1-5
D gene: -
CDR3 protein: CASSYPAQGVPRPQHF
CDR3 DNA: TGTGCCAGCAGTTACCCCGCCCAAGGGGTCCCAAGGCCCCAGCATTTT

clone size: -
V gene: TRBV7-8
J gene: TRBJ1-6
D gene: -
CDR3 protein: CASSSQGTGNSPLHF
CDR3 DNA: TGTGCCAGCAGCTCCCAGGGGACGGGGAATTCACCCCTCCACTTT

clone size: -
V gene: TRBV2
J gene: TRBJ1-4
D gene: TRBD1
CDR3 protein: CASSFGGTANEKLFF
CDR3 DNA: TGTGCCAGCAGTTTTGGAGGGACAGCTAATGAAAAACTGTTTTTT

clone size: -
V gene: TRBV2
J gene: TRBJ2-5
D gene: -
CDR3 protein: CASSEALWGSMSQYF
CDR3 DNA: TGTGCCAGCAGTGAAGCGCTTTGGGGGAGTATGTCCCAGTACTTC

clone size: few
V gene: TRBV18
J gene: TRBJ2-5
D gene: -
CDR3 protein: CASSPTQETQYF
CDR3 DNA: TGTGCCAGCTCCCCGACACAAGAGACCCAGTACTTC

clone size: -
V gene: TRBV6-5
J gene: TRBJ1-2
D gene: -
CDR3 protein: CASSYSGQGGSYGYTF
CDR3 DNA: TGTGCCAGCAGTTACTCGGGGCAGGGAGGGTCCTATGGCTACACCTTC

clone size: -
V gene: TRBV6-1
J gene: TRBJ1-2
D gene: -
CDR3 protein: CASVGGAWGYGYTF
CDR3 DNA: TGTGCCAGCGTTGGTGGGGCATGGGGCTATGGCTACACCTTC

clone size: few
V gene: TRBV28
J gene: TRBJ1-6
D gene: -
CDR3 protein: CASSFGSGTYNSPLHF
CDR3 DNA: TGTGCCAGCAGTTTCGGATCGGGAACCTATAATTCACCCCTCCACTTT

clone size: few
V gene: TRBV10-2
J gene: TRBJ1-1
D gene: -
CDR3 protein: CASMKTANTEAFF
CDR3 DNA: TGCGCCAGCATGAAGACAGCGAACACTGAAGCTTTCTTT

clone size: -
V gene: TRBV13
J gene: TRBJ2-3
D gene: TRBD2
CDR3 protein: CASSTRLAATDTQYF
CDR3 DNA: TGTGCCAGCAGCACGCGACTAGCCGCCACAGATACGCAGTATTTT

clone size: -
V gene: TRBV5-5
J gene: TRBJ2-6
D gene: -
CDR3 protein: CASRYSGANVLTF
CDR3 DNA: TGTGCCAGCAGATACTCTGGGGCCAACGTCCTGACTTTC

clone size: -
V gene: TRBV11-2
J gene: TRBJ2-3
D gene: -
CDR3 protein: CASSFTGGGGGSTDTQYF
CDR3 DNA: TGTGCCAGCAGCTTCACTGGTGGGGGCGGGGGTAGCACAGATACGCAGTATTTT

clone size: -
V gene: TRBV6-1
J gene: TRBJ2-3
D gene: TRBD2
CDR3 protein: CASSALAGGTDTQYF
CDR3 DNA: TGTGCCAGCAGTGCTCTAGCGGGGGGCACAGATACGCAGTATTTT

clone size: -
V gene: TRBV7-2
J gene: TRBJ2-5
D gene: TRBD2
CDR3 protein: CASSFSGGAETQYF
CDR3 DNA: TGTGCCAGCAGCTTTAGCGGGGGGGCGGAGACCCAGTACTTC

clone size: -
V gene: TRBV5-6
J gene: TRBJ1-2
D gene: -
CDR3 protein: CASSLGVNYGYTF
CDR3 DNA: TGTGCCAGCAGCTTGGGGGTTAACTATGGCTACACCTTC

clone size: -
V gene: TRBV6-5
J gene: TRBJ2-5
D gene: -
CDR3 protein: CASSPQETQYF
CDR3 DNA: TGTGCCAGCAGTCCCCAAGAGACCCAGTACTTC

clone size: -
V gene: TRBV7-2
J gene: TRBJ2-1
D gene: -
CDR3 protein: CASSFVVTGVDEQFF
CDR3 DNA: TGTGCCAGCAGCTTTGTGGTTACAGGAGTCGATGAGCAGTTCTTC

clone size: -
V gene: TRBV30
J gene: TRBJ2-3
D gene: TRBD2
CDR3 protein: CAWRTSGGTDTQYF
CDR3 DNA: TGTGCCTGGAGGACTAGCGGGGGCACAGATACGCAGTATTTT

clone size: -
V gene: TRBV5-5
J gene: TRBJ1-5
D gene: TRBD1
CDR3 protein: CASSSGTGSGQPQHF
CDR3 DNA: TGTGCCAGCAGCTCCGGGACAGGGTCGGGGCAGCCCCAGCATTTT

clone size: few
V gene: TRBV6-1
J gene: TRBJ1-4
D gene: -
CDR3 protein: CASRPYPVNEKLFF
CDR3 DNA: TGTGCCAGCAGGCCCTATCCAGTTAATGAAAAACTGTTTTTT

clone size: -
V gene: TRBV5-6
J gene: TRBJ1-5
D gene: -
CDR3 protein: CASSLYVRNQPQHF
CDR3 DNA: TGTGCCAGCAGCTTGTATGTGAGAAATCAGCCCCAGCATTTT

clone size: -
V gene: TRBV6-1
J gene: TRBJ1-6
D gene: -
CDR3 protein: CASSESGRNSPLHF
CDR3 DNA: TGTGCCAGCAGTGAATCAGGGCGCAATTCACCCCTCCACTTT

clone size: -
V gene: TRBV11-1
J gene: TRBJ1-2
D gene: -
CDR3 protein: CASSLEPGYGYTF
CDR3 DNA: TGTGCCAGCAGCTTAGAGCCGGGGTATGGCTACACCTTC

clone size: -
V gene: TRBV2
J gene: TRBJ1-5
D gene: -
CDR3 protein: CASSVFRTANNQPQHF
CDR3 DNA: TGTGCCAGCAGTGTCTTCCGGACAGCAAACAATCAGCCCCAGCATTTT

clone size: -
V gene: TRBV6-6
J gene: TRBJ2-7
D gene: -
CDR3 protein: CASSYSGASKVYEQYF
CDR3 DNA: TGTGCCAGCAGTTACTCAGGGGCGAGCAAGGTTTACGAGCAGTACTTC

clone size: -
V gene: TRBV5-5
J gene: TRBJ1-6
D gene: TRBD1
CDR3 protein: CASSRGTVNSPLHF
CDR3 DNA: TGTGCCAGCAGCCGTGGGACAGTTAATTCACCCCTCCACTTT

clone size: -
V gene: TRBV5-1
J gene: TRBJ1-6
D gene: -
CDR3 protein: CASSLAPGTINSPLHF
CDR3 DNA: TGCGCCAGCAGCTTGGCGCCCGGGACCATTAATTCACCCCTCCACTTT

clone size: -
V gene: TRBV4-1
J gene: TRBJ2-7
D gene: -
CDR3 protein: CASSQHYVSLGALHPYEQYF
CDR3 DNA: TGCGCCAGCAGCCAACATTACGTTTCCTTAGGGGCCCTACACCCCTACGAGCAGTACTTC

clone size: -
V gene: TRBV6-1
J gene: TRBJ2-1
D gene: -
CDR3 protein: CASSDRTRHEQFF
CDR3 DNA: TGTGCCAGCAGTGACAGAACTAGGCATGAGCAGTTCTTC

clone size: -
V gene: TRBV6-5
J gene: TRBJ2-3
D gene: -
CDR3 protein: CASSYDGADTQYF
CDR3 DNA: TGTGCCAGCAGTTACGACGGGGCAGATACGCAGTATTTT

clone size: -
V gene: TRBV7-2
J gene: TRBJ2-1
D gene: TRBD2
CDR3 protein: CASSQPTSAGEQFF
CDR3 DNA: TGTGCCAGCAGCCAACCAACTAGCGCAGGTGAGCAGTTCTTC

clone size: few
V gene: TRBV18
J gene: TRBJ1-2
D gene: TRBD1
CDR3 protein: CASRTGDGYGYTF
CDR3 DNA: TGTGCCAGCCGGACAGGGGACGGCTATGGCTACACCTTC

clone size: -
V gene: TRBV6-5
J gene: TRBJ2-5
D gene: TRBD2
CDR3 protein: CASTLVGGQETQYF
CDR3 DNA: TGTGCCAGCACCCTTGTGGGGGGGCAAGAGACCCAGTACTTC

clone size: -
V gene: TRBV7-9
J gene: TRBJ2-7
D gene: TRBD1
CDR3 protein: CATHGTGGFNEQYF
CDR3 DNA: TGTGCCACCCACGGGACAGGGGGCTTCAACGAGCAGTACTTC

clone size: once
V gene: TRBV7-8
J gene: TRBJ2-2
D gene: -
CDR3 protein: CASSLIRGATGELFF
CDR3 DNA: TGTGCCAGCAGCCTTATAAGGGGTGCCACCGGGGAGCTGTTTTTT

clone size: -
V gene: TRBV12-5
J gene: TRBJ1-5
D gene: -
CDR3 protein: CASAFWRGNQPQHF
CDR3 DNA: TGTGCTAGTGCTTTCTGGAGGGGGAATCAGCCCCAGCATTTT

clone size: -
V gene: TRBV6-6
J gene: TRBJ1-1
D gene: -
CDR3 protein: CASSYGGDTEAFF
CDR3 DNA: TGTGCCAGCAGTTACGGAGGTGACACTGAAGCTTTCTTT

clone size: -
V gene: TRBV4-1
J gene: TRBJ1-6
D gene: TRBD1
CDR3 protein: CASSQEGGQINSPLHF
CDR3 DNA: TGCGCCAGCAGCCAAGAAGGGGGACAGATAAATTCACCCCTCCACTTT

clone size: few
V gene: TRBV28
J gene: TRBJ1-2
D gene: TRBD1
CDR3 protein: CASSKTGFGYTF
CDR3 DNA: TGTGCCAGCAGCAAGACAGGGTTTGGCTACACCTTC

clone size: -
V gene: TRBV18
J gene: TRBJ1-6
D gene: -
CDR3 protein: CASSPSRQSNSPLHF
CDR3 DNA: TGTGCCAGCTCACCATCGAGACAGTCGAATTCACCCCTCCACTTT

clone size: -
V gene: TRBV5-5
J gene: TRBJ2-7
D gene: TRBD1
CDR3 protein: CASSLVQGDGYEQYF
CDR3 DNA: TGTGCCAGCAGCTTGGTTCAGGGGGACGGCTACGAGCAGTACTTC

clone size: -
V gene: TRBV7-2
J gene: TRBJ2-2
D gene: TRBD2
CDR3 protein: CASRLLAGADTGELFF
CDR3 DNA: TGTGCCAGCAGGCTACTAGCGGGGGCCGACACCGGGGAGCTGTTTTTT

clone size: -
V gene: TRBV9
J gene: TRBJ2-2
D gene: -
CDR3 protein: CASSEQMTNTGELFF
CDR3 DNA: TGTGCCAGCAGCGAACAAATGACGAACACCGGGGAGCTGTTTTTT

clone size: -
V gene: TRBV5-1
J gene: TRBJ2-2
D gene: -
CDR3 protein: CASRGSGGTGELFF
CDR3 DNA: TGCGCCAGCAGAGGGTCCGGGGGCACCGGGGAGCTGTTTTTT

clone size: -
V gene: TRBV4-2
J gene: TRBJ1-1
D gene: -
CDR3 protein: CASSQEPYQSEAFF
CDR3 DNA: TGTGCCAGCAGCCAAGAACCATATCAGAGTGAAGCTTTCTTT

clone size: once
V gene: TRBV7-2
J gene: TRBJ2-1
D gene: TRBD2
CDR3 protein: CASSHPGLARNEQFF
CDR3 DNA: TGTGCCAGCAGCCACCCGGGACTAGCTAGAAATGAGCAGTTCTTC

clone size: -
V gene: TRBV5-4
J gene: TRBJ2-7
D gene: -
CDR3 protein: CASSLGVGSSYEQYF
CDR3 DNA: TGTGCCAGCAGCTTGGGGGTAGGGAGCTCCTACGAGCAGTACTTC

clone size: -
V gene: TRBV7-8
J gene: TRBJ2-6
D gene: -
CDR3 protein: CASSFRGTGANVLTF
CDR3 DNA: TGTGCCAGCAGCTTCAGGGGTACTGGGGCCAACGTCCTGACTTTC

clone size: -
V gene: TRBV4-2
J gene: TRBJ1-1
D gene: -
CDR3 protein: CASSQVRGQKNTEAFF
CDR3 DNA: TGTGCCAGCAGCCAAGTAAGGGGCCAGAAGAACACTGAAGCTTTCTTT

clone size: few
V gene: TRBV9
J gene: TRBJ1-1
D gene: -
CDR3 protein: CASSVDQTTEAFF
CDR3 DNA: TGTGCCAGCAGCGTAGACCAGACCACTGAAGCTTTCTTT

clone size: -
V gene: TRBV5-1
J gene: TRBJ1-1
D gene: -
CDR3 protein: CASRRTVQNTEAFF
CDR3 DNA: TGCGCCAGCAGGCGGACAGTCCAAAACACTGAAGCTTTCTTT